This TCR beta chain came from a study of cytomegalovirus exposure and HLA in healthy donors. Study details: Unique TCRs numbering approximately 80 million, obtained from HLA-typed donors, made up an early data release. The study, taken as a whole, reports: Reports showed the classifier diagnosing cytomegalovirus status with high specificity and sensitivity.

PCR amplification relied on 60 Vbeta primers (plus 13 Jbeta primers). The assay was immunoSEQ multiplex PCR, and TCRdb's table has in-frame clones only and misses some. The profile shows about 220,000 clones, around 75% of them singletons. This CDR3 spans 15 amino acids. Germline V gene data show CDR1 as SGHRS and CDR2 as YFSETQ. V lost 2 bases, J lost 7 bases, and 9 bases stayed unmatched. About this clone itself: No antigen is known for it.

J is TRBJ1-2 and V is TRBV5-1; 9 positions match TRBD1. Sample: PBMCs. This TCR was sampled from a woman aged 25-40 years in good health and CMV-seronegative. This chain's CDR3 is CASSLMGQGLIGYTF. The CDR3 DNA reads TGCGCCAGCAGCTTAATGGGACAGGGTTTAATTGGCTACACCTTC.